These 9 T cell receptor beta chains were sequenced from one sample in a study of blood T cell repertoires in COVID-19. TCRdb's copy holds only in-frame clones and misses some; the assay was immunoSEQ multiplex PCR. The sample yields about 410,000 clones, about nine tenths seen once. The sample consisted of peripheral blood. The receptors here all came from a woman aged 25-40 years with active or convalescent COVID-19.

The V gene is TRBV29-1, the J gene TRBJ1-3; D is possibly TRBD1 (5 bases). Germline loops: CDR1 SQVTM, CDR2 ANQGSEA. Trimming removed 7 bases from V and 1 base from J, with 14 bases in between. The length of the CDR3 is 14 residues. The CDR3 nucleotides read TGCAGCGCCAGTCGGGGACTTTCTGGAAACACCATATATTTT. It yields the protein CSASRGLSGNTIYF. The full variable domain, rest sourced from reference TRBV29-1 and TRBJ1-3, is SAVISQKPSRDICQRGTSLTIQCQVDSQVTMMFWYRQQPGQSLTLIATANQGSEATYESGFVIDKFPISRPNLTFSTLTVSNMSPEDSSIYLCSASRGLSGNTIYFGEGSWLTVV.

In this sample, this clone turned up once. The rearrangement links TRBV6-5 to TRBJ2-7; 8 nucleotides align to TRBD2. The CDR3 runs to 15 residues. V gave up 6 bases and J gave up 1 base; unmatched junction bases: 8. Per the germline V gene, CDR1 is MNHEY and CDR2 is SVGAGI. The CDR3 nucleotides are TGTGCCAGCAGGGGGGCCGGGACTAGGTCCTACGAGCAGTACTTC. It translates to CASRGAGTRSYEQYF.

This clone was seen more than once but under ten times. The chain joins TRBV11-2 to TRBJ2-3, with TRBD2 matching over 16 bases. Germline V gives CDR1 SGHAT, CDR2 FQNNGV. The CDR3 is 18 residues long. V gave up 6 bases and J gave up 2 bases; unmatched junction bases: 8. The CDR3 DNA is TGTGCCAGCAGACCGCCGGGACTAGCGGGAGGGATCACAGATACGCAGTATTTT. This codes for CASRPPGLAGGITDTQYF. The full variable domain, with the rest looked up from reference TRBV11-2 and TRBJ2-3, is EAGVAQSPRYKIIEKRQSVAFWCNPISGHATLYWYQQILGQGPKLLIQFQNNGVVDDSQLPKDRFSAERLKGVDSTLKIQPAKLEDSAVYLCASRPPGLAGGITDTQYFGPGTRLTVL.

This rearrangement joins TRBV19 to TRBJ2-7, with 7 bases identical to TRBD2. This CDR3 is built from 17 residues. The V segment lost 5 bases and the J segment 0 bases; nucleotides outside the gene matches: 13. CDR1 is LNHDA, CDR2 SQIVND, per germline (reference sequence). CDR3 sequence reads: CASSLRSSGISSYEQYF. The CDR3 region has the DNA TGTGCCAGTAGTCTTCGGTCTAGCGGCATTTCCTCCTACGAGCAGTACTTC.

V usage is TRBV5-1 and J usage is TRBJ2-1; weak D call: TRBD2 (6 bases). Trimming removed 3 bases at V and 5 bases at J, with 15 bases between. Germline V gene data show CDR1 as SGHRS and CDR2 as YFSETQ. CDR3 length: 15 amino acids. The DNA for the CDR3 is TGCGCCAGCAGCTATTTGGGCGGGGCCGACAATGAGCAGTTCTTC. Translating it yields CASSYLGGADNEQFF.

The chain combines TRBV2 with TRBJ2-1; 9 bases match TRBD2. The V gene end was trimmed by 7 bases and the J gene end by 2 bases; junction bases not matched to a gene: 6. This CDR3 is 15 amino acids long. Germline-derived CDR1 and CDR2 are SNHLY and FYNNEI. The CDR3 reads CASTWGLAAYNEQFF. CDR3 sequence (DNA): TGTGCCAGCACTTGGGGACTAGCAGCCTACAATGAGCAGTTCTTC.

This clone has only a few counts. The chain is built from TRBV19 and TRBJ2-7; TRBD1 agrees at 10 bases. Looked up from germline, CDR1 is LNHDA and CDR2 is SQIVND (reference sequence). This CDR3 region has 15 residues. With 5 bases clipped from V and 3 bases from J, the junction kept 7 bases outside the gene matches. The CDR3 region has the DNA TGTGCCAGTAGTGTAGGACAGGGGGAACTCTACGAGCAGTACTTC. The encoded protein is CASSVGQGELYEQYF.

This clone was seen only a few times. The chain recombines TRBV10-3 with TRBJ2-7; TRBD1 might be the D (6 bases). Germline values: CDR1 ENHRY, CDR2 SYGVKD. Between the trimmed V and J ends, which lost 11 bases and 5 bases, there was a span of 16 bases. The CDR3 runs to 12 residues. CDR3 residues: CASRGQGHEQYF. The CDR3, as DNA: TGTGCCTCCAGGGGACAAGGGCACGAGCAGTACTTC.

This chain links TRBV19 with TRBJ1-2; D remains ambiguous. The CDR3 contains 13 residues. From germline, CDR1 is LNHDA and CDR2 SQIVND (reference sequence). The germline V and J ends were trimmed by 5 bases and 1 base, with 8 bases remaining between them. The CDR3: CASSPQVNYGYTF. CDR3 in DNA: TGTGCCAGTAGTCCTCAGGTTAACTATGGCTACACCTTC.